These 28 T cell receptor beta chains share one sample of origin, sequenced in a study of blood T cell repertoires in COVID-19. Clones were read by immunoSEQ multiplex PCR, and TCRdb kept only the in-frame ones, dropping some. The data contain roughly 240,000 clones, around four fifths of them singletons. The sequenced sample was peripheral blood. These receptor sequences come from a woman between 70 and 85 years old with acute or convalescent COVID-19.

The gene calls are TRBV19 and TRBJ1-4; no firm D call. This CDR3 contains 12 residues. V dropped 1 base and J dropped 10 bases, with 7 bases sitting between them. Germline V gene lookup returns CDR1 LNHDA and CDR2 SQIVND (reference sequence). CDR3: CASSIGIGKLFF. The CDR3 bases are TGTGCCAGTAGTATAGGTATCGGAAAACTGTTTTTT.

This clone has a single count. V usage is TRBV28 and J usage is TRBJ2-5; 14 positions match TRBD2. Unmatched junction bases numbered 5, after V lost 6 bases and J lost 2 bases. Germline loops: CDR1 MDHEN, CDR2 SYDVKM. The CDR3 runs to 16 residues. The CDR3 loop reads CASSHGLAGGQETQYF. Here the CDR3 DNA reads TGTGCCAGCAGCCATGGACTAGCGGGGGGACAAGAGACCCAGTACTTC.

The chain joins TRBV19 to TRBJ1-2, with unresolved D. Germline CDR1 LNHDA, CDR2 SQIVND (reference sequence). CDR3 length equals 15 residues. V was trimmed by 4 bases and J by 0 bases, leaving 12 bases between them. In DNA form, the CDR3 reads TGTGCCAGTAGTACCCTTCCTGCGGCTAACTATGGCTACACCTTC. The encoded protein is CASSTLPAANYGYTF.

CDR3 nucleotides: TGTGCCAGCAGCCAGGCTTTGAAAAACATTCAGTACTTC. As protein: CASSQALKNIQYF. The chain is built from TRBV7-2 and TRBJ2-4; D is undetermined. Germline loops: CDR1 SGHTA, CDR2 FQGNSA. The CDR3 runs 13 residues. The V and J ends lost 5 bases and 4 bases respectively, with 9 bases between them. Supplemented by reference TRBV7-2 and TRBJ2-4, the full variable domain reads GAGVSQSPSNKVTEKGKDVELRCDPISGHTALYWYRQSLGQGLEFLIYFQGNSAPDKSGLPSDRFSAERTGGSVSTLTIQRTQQEDSAVYLCASSQALKNIQYFGAGTRLSVL.

The chain couples TRBV5-1 to TRBJ2-3; weak D call: TRBD2 (5 bases). From germline, CDR1 is SGHRS and CDR2 YFSETQ. The V end lost 5 bases, the J end lost 0 bases, and 10 bases lay between the germline ends. The CDR3 loop spans 14 amino acids. The DNA for the CDR3 is TGCGCCAGCAGACCGGGGTATAGCACAGATACGCAGTATTTT. Translation gives CASRPGYSTDTQYF.

In this sample, this clone turned up once. The genes are TRBV30 and TRBJ1-6; possible D gene TRBD1, 5 bases. V shed 0 bases and J shed 5 bases, with 8 bases lying between them. Germline V CDR1 and CDR2: GTSNPN, SVGIG (reference sequence). This CDR3 has 14 residues. CDR3: CAWSVGRDNSPLHF. Here the CDR3 DNA reads TGTGCCTGGAGTGTAGGCAGGGATAATTCACCCCTCCACTTT.

This chain uses TRBV7-4 with TRBJ2-5, with 13 nucleotides matching TRBD2. V lost 6 bases to trimming and J lost 0 bases; unmatched junction nucleotides: 7. Germline CDR1 reads SGHVT; CDR2 reads SQSDAQ. The CDR3 has 17 residues. The CDR3 coding sequence is TGTGCCAGCAGAGAGACTAGCGGGGGGACGTACCAAGAGACCCAGTACTTC. It specifies CASRETSGGTYQETQYF.

CDR3 in DNA: TGCGCCAGCAGCTTAGAGGGTCACTCTGGAAACACCATATATTTT. Its protein product is CASSLEGHSGNTIYF. The chain combines TRBV5-1 with TRBJ1-3; D call uncertain. The germline V gene encodes CDR1 SGHRS and CDR2 YFSETQ. Trimming stripped 2 bases from V and 0 bases from J, with 9 bases between. The CDR3 sequence is 15 residues long.

V and J are TRBV7-2 and TRBJ1-6; D is ambiguous. The germline V gene has CDR1 SGHTA and CDR2 FQGNSA. V was shortened by 1 base and J by 7 bases, with 11 bases between the two germline ends. The CDR3 contains 15 residues. CDR3 bases: TGTGCCAGCAGCTTAGGCGGAGGACCCAATTCACCCCTCCACTTT. It is translated as CASSLGGGPNSPLHF.

In DNA form, the CDR3 reads TGTGCCAGCAGCTTGTCATACGGGGGGTTTGACGGCTACACCTTC. Its protein is CASSLSYGGFDGYTF. The chain joins TRBV7-9 to TRBJ1-2, with D tentatively TRBD1 (5 bases). Germline V lookup: CDR1 SEHNR, CDR2 FQNEAQ (reference sequence). This CDR3 has 15 residues. Between the trimmed V and J ends, which lost 3 bases and 8 bases, there was a span of 19 bases.

Here the CDR3 reads CASSLDRGLSYEQYF. The CDR3 nucleotides are TGTGCCAGCAGTTTGGACAGGGGGCTTTCCTACGAGCAGTACTTC. The chain has TRBV6-2 or TRBV6-3 and TRBJ2-7; 11 nucleotides line up with TRBD1. Germline V gene sequence: CDR1 MNHEY, CDR2 SVGEGT. V was pared by 4 bases and J by 1 base, with 3 bases of the junction left unmatched. The CDR3 totals 15 residues.

The chain couples TRBV3-1 (or the pseudogene TRBV3-2) to TRBJ2-7; D may be TRBD1 (6 bases). Germline V gene sequence: CDR1 LGHDT, CDR2 YNNKEL (reference sequence). The CDR3 covers 15 residues. V was clipped by 3 bases and J by 3 bases, with 15 bases between them. The CDR3 reads CASSHSIEDSYEQYF. The CDR3 nucleotides read TGTGCCAGCAGCCATTCCATTGAGGACAGCTACGAGCAGTACTTC.

The V and J genes are TRBV11-2 and TRBJ2-2, with TRBD1 matching 8 bases. Trimming at V came to 0 bases and at J to 5 bases, leaving 8 bases not matched to a gene. The CDR3 totals 17 residues. The germline gives CDR1 SGHAT, CDR2 FQNNGV. CDR3 sequence reads: CASSLEGTGGWTGELFF. The CDR3 DNA is TGTGCCAGCAGCTTAGAGGGCACAGGGGGTTGGACCGGGGAGCTGTTTTTT.

This chain joins TRBV5-1 and TRBJ1-3, with 7 bases aligning to TRBD1. CDR1 and CDR2 from the germline V gene are SGHRS and YFSETQ. V was pared by 3 bases and J by 4 bases, with 4 bases of the junction left unmatched. CDR3 size: 14 residues. The CDR3 sequence: CASSSTGEGNTIYF. The CDR3, as DNA: TGCGCCAGCAGCTCCACAGGGGAGGGAAACACCATATATTTT.

The CDR3 sequence is CASTQSADRTSTDTQYF. DNA of the CDR3: TGTGCCAGTACACAATCGGCGGACAGAACTAGCACAGATACGCAGTATTTT. The rearrangement uses TRBV19 and TRBJ2-3, with D possibly matching TRBD1 (6 bases). From germline, CDR1 is LNHDA and CDR2 SQIVND (reference sequence). Trimming took 7 bases from V and 0 from J, leaving 20 bases between them. There are 17 residues in the CDR3.

The chain links TRBV10-3 to TRBJ1-1; TRBD1 agrees at 7 bases. The CDR3 runs 15 residues. The germline V gene encodes CDR1 ENHRY and CDR2 SYGVKD. Germline trimming cut 1 base from V and 0 bases from J; bases unmatched to any gene: 2. The CDR3 DNA reads as TGTGCCATCAGTGAGTGGGGACAGTTGAACACTGAAGCTTTCTTT. This gives the protein CAISEWGQLNTEAFF.

The CDR3 reads CASSRGGADTQYF. The CDR3 nucleotides read TGTGCCAGCAGCCGCGGGGGGGCAGATACGCAGTATTTT. The chain uses TRBV6-5 and TRBJ2-3; 9 bases match TRBD2. The CDR3 has 13 residues. V gave up 6 bases and J gave up 4 bases; unmatched junction bases: 2. CDR1 and CDR2 from the germline V gene are MNHEY and SVGAGI.

J is TRBJ2-2 and V is TRBV3-1 (or the pseudogene TRBV3-2); 11 bases align to TRBD1. Germline loops: CDR1 LGHDT, CDR2 YNNKEL (reference sequence). The CDR3 consists of 16 residues. The V and J ends lost 5 bases and 1 base, in that order; junction bases with no gene match: 3. Here the CDR3 reads CASSTGTGGNTGELFF. The CDR3 DNA follows: TGTGCCAGCAGCACCGGGACAGGGGGGAACACCGGGGAGCTGTTTTTT.

This clone was seen a handful of times. The chain has TRBV19 and TRBJ2-2; D gene ambiguous. The CDR3 extends over 15 amino acids. Germline lookup yields CDR1 LNHDA and CDR2 SQIVND (reference sequence). The V gene lost 4 bases and the J gene lost 4 bases, with 13 bases spanning the gap. CDR3 sequence (DNA): TGTGCCAGTAGTACTCGTGGAGTAAGCACCGGGGAGCTGTTTTTT. This codes for CASSTRGVSTGELFF.

This clone is a singleton in its sample. The CDR3 DNA reads TGTGCCAGCAGTTTGCGGTCGAACACTGAAGCTTTCTTT. The encoded protein is CASSLRSNTEAFF. This chain uses TRBV28 with TRBJ1-1; unclear D gene. The ends were cut back, 3 bases at V and 1 base at J, with 6 bases in the middle. CDR3 length: 13 residues. Germline V gives CDR1 MDHEN, CDR2 SYDVKM. Full variable domain (rest looked up from reference TRBV28 and TRBJ1-1): DVKVTQSSRYLVKRTGEKVFLECVQDMDHENMFWYRQDPGLGLRLIYFSYDVKMKEKGDIPEGYSVSREKKERFSLILESASTNQTSMYLCASSLRSNTEAFFGQGTRLTVV.

The chain has TRBV3-1 (or the pseudogene TRBV3-2) and TRBJ1-2; 9 nucleotides agree with TRBD1. V trimming: 5 bases; J trimming: 4 bases; junction bases outside the gene matches: 17. This CDR3 has 18 amino acids. Germline CDR1 and CDR2: LGHDT and YNNKEL (reference sequence). The CDR3 DNA reads as TGTGCCAGCAGCTCCCTTAGTCAGACCGGGACAGGGATCTATGGCTACACCTTC. Protein sequence: CASSSLSQTGTGIYGYTF.

The chain is built from TRBV4-2 and TRBJ2-7; possible D gene TRBD1, 6 bases. V gave up 5 bases and J gave up 3 bases, with 8 bases separating them. The CDR3 extends over 12 amino acids. CDR1 and CDR2 (germline): LGHNA, YNFKEQ. The CDR3 loop reads CASSATGYEQYF. The CDR3 bases are TGTGCCAGCAGCGCGACAGGCTACGAGCAGTACTTC.

J is TRBJ1-6 and V is TRBV3-1 (or the pseudogene TRBV3-2); TRBD1 might be the D (5 bases). Germline-derived CDR1 and CDR2 are LGHDT and YNNKEL (reference sequence). The CDR3 runs to 14 residues. V was trimmed by 6 bases and J by 4 bases, leaving 10 bases between them. CDR3 loop: CASSPRGYNSPLHF. CDR3 nucleotides: TGTGCCAGCAGTCCCCGGGGGTATAATTCACCCCTCCACTTT.

In this sample, this clone turned up once. The chain joins TRBV4-3 to TRBJ2-1; D call uncertain. CDR3 length equals 15 residues. Trimming took off 2 bases at V and 1 base at J, with 9 bases between the two ends. The germline gives CDR1 LGHNA, CDR2 YSLEER. In nucleotides, the CDR3 is TGCGCCAGCAGCCAATCCAGCGATTCCTACAATGAGCAGTTCTTC. Amino acids: CASSQSSDSYNEQFF.

This clone was counted between two and nine times. The chain uses TRBV12-3 or TRBV12-4 and TRBJ1-2; D is unclear. This CDR3 region has 13 residues. Trimming removed 1 base from V and 6 bases from J, with 9 bases in between. The CDR3 reads CASSLDAGHGYTF. As DNA, the CDR3 is TGTGCCAGCAGTTTAGATGCAGGCCATGGCTACACCTTC.

The CDR3: CASSTSRQGSPTYLDQPQHF. The CDR3 nucleotides read TGTGCCAGCAGTACTTCTAGACAGGGTAGCCCAACATACCTCGATCAGCCCCAGCATTTT. The chain uses TRBV28 and TRBJ1-5, with 7 nucleotides matching TRBD1. From germline, CDR1 is MDHEN and CDR2 SYDVKM. The CDR3 is 20 residues long. Trimming at V came to 5 bases and at J to 5 bases, leaving 24 bases not matched to a gene.

V is TRBV28 and J is TRBJ2-5, with TRBD1 as a possible D gene (5 bases). V was shortened by 1 base and J by 1 base, with 7 bases between the two germline ends. The CDR3 consists of 14 residues. Germline V gene lookup returns CDR1 MDHEN and CDR2 SYDVKM. CDR3 DNA: TGTGCCAGCAGTTTATCAGGGTTCCAAGAGACCCAGTACTTC. Protein: CASSLSGFQETQYF.

J is TRBJ2-1 and V is TRBV5-6; D remains ambiguous. In germline, CDR1 is SGHDT, CDR2 YYEEEE. The V gene lost 4 bases and the J gene lost 7 bases, with 12 bases spanning the gap. This CDR3 comprises 13 residues. The CDR3 sequence is CASSDAVINEQFF. The DNA for the CDR3 is TGTGCCAGCAGCGACGCGGTCATAAATGAGCAGTTCTTC.